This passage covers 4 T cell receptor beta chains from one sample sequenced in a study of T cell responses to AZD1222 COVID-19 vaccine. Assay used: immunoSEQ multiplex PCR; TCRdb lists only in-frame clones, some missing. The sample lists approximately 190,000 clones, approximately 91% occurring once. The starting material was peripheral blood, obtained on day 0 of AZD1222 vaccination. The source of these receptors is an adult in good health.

As DNA, the CDR3 is TGTGCCAGCAGCAATCATACAGGAGAAAGCTCCTACGAGCAGTACTTC. It is translated as CASSNHTGESSYEQYF. The V call is TRBV13, the J call TRBJ2-7; D is possibly TRBD1 (5 bases). The V and J ends lost 5 bases and 0 bases respectively, with 17 bases between them. This CDR3 is built from 16 residues. Germline V gives CDR1 PRHDT, CDR2 FYEKMQ (reference sequence). The entire variable domain, with the rest obtained from reference TRBV13 and TRBJ2-7, is as follows: AAGVIQSPRHLIKEKRETATLKCYPIPRHDTVYWYQQGPGQDPQFLISFYEKMQSDKGSIPDRFSAQQFSDYHSELNMSSLELGDSALYFCASSNHTGESSYEQYFGPGTRLTVT.

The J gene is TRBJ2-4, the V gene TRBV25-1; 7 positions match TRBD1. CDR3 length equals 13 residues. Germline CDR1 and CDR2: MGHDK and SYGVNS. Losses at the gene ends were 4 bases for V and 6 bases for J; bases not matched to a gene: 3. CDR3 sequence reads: CASSVSGGNIQYF. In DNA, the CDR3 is TGTGCCAGCAGTGTCTCAGGGGGAAACATTCAGTACTTC.

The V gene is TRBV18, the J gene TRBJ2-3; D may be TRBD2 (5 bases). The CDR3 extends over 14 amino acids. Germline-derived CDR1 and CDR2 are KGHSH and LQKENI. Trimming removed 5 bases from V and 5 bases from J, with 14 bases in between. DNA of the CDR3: TGTGCCAGCTCAATCACCGGGAAAAGAGATACGCAGTATTTT. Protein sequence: CASSITGKRDTQYF.

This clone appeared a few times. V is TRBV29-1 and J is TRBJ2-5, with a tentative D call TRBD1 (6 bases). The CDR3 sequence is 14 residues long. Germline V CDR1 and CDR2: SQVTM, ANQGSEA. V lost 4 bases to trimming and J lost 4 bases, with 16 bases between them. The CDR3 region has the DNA TGCAGCGTTGCGAGTCAGGGGCGGAGAGAGACCCAGTACTTC. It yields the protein CSVASQGRRETQYF.